Presented here are 30 T cell receptor beta chains from one specimen sequenced in a study of blood T cell repertoires in COVID-19. The assay was immunoSEQ multiplex PCR, and TCRdb's table has in-frame clones only and misses some. The sample records 300,000 to 450,000 clones, around 86% being singletons. Sequencing input: peripheral blood. All receptors derive from a human donor in a cohort sampled during active COVID-19.

The chain recombines TRBV30 with TRBJ2-2, with 7 bases fitting TRBD1. This CDR3 comprises 13 residues. The V gene's germline CDR1 is GTSNPN and CDR2 SVGIG (reference sequence). The ends lost 4 bases at V and 7 bases at J; junction bases unmatched: 6. DNA for the CDR3: TGTGCCTGGAATAATGCAGGGGGCGGGGAGCTGTTTTTT. It specifies CAWNNAGGGELFF.

This chain uses TRBV30 with TRBJ1-3, with D uncertain. Deletions cut 3 bases from V and 2 bases from J, with 11 bases between. The CDR3 is 14 residues long. Germline assignment: CDR1 GTSNPN and CDR2 SVGIG (reference sequence). DNA for the CDR3: TGTGCCTGGAGCCACGAGAGGACTGGAAACACCATATATTTT. Its protein is CAWSHERTGNTIYF. Full variable domain (rest looked up from reference TRBV30 and TRBJ1-3): SQTIHQWPATLVQPVGSPLSLECTVEGTSNPNLYWYRQAAGRGLQLLFYSVGIGQISSEVPQNLSASRPQDRQFILSSKKLLLSDSGFYLCAWSHERTGNTIYFGEGSWLTVV.

The chain combines TRBV4-2 with TRBJ1-1; 7 positions agree with TRBD1. The V segment lost 0 bases and the J segment 10 bases; nucleotides outside the gene matches: 5. Germline V gene sequence: CDR1 LGHNA, CDR2 YNFKEQ. The CDR3 covers 13 residues. CDR3 nucleotides: TGTGCCAGCAGCCAAGATTCTGAGGGGGCAGCTTTCTTT. Amino acid sequence: CASSQDSEGAAFF.

The chain employs TRBV5-1 and TRBJ1-1, with D maybe TRBD1 (6 bases). The CDR3 runs 14 residues. Germline V gene lookup returns CDR1 SGHRS and CDR2 YFSETQ. The V gene lost 4 bases and the J gene lost 3 bases, with 13 bases spanning the gap. The CDR3 bases are TGCGCCAGCAGCATCGGGGGGCTGGACACTGAAGCTTTCTTT. Translation: CASSIGGLDTEAFF.

The rearrangement joins TRBV5-1 to TRBJ1-6, with D possibly being TRBD1 (6 bases). Germline-derived CDR1 and CDR2 are SGHRS and YFSETQ. The CDR3 consists of 15 residues. With 3 bases removed from V and 5 bases from J, the gap between germline ends came to 12 bases. DNA for the CDR3: TGCGCCAGCAGCTGGACAGCCGCTAATAATTCACCCCTCCACTTT. The encoded protein is CASSWTAANNSPLHF.

The chain joins TRBV5-1 to TRBJ1-2; D gene uncertain. The CDR3 runs 15 residues. With 1 base removed from V and 4 bases from J, the gap between germline ends came to 14 bases. Germline-derived CDR1 and CDR2 are SGHRS and YFSETQ. CDR3 sequence reads: CASSLSVRLSYGYTF. CDR3 nucleotide sequence: TGCGCCAGCAGCTTGTCAGTCCGACTGAGCTATGGCTACACCTTC.

The chain uses TRBV20-1 and TRBJ2-5; D ambiguous. V was trimmed by 3 bases and J by 7 bases, leaving 9 bases between them. Per germline, CDR1 DFQATT and CDR2 SNEGSKA (reference sequence). The CDR3 is made up of 11 amino acids. This CDR3 is CSARRGGTQYF. CDR3 coding DNA: TGCAGTGCTAGGAGAGGCGGGACCCAGTACTTC.

The chain joins TRBV3-1 (or the pseudogene TRBV3-2) to TRBJ1-1, with D tentatively TRBD1 (5 bases). Germline assignment: CDR1 LGHDT and CDR2 YNNKEL (reference sequence). Trimming took 1 base from V and 4 from J, leaving 13 bases between them. The CDR3 spans 15 residues. CDR3 region: CASSQASRGGTEAFF. The CDR3 region has the DNA TGTGCCAGCAGCCAAGCTAGTAGGGGAGGCACTGAAGCTTTCTTT.

The chain has TRBV7-2 and TRBJ2-5; D possibly corresponds to TRBD2 (6 bases). CDR1 and CDR2 from the germline V gene are SGHTA and FQGNSA. V was clipped by 5 bases and J by 4 bases, with 14 bases between them. The CDR3 runs to 14 residues. CDR3 nucleotide sequence: TGTGCCAGCAGCCCCCCCGCGGGGACAGAGACCCAGTACTTC. Its protein is CASSPPAGTETQYF.

The chain is built from TRBV3-1 (or the pseudogene TRBV3-2) and TRBJ2-1; TRBD2 matches at 8 bases. Unmatched junction bases numbered 12, after V lost 3 bases and J lost 5 bases. The CDR3 is 17 residues long. The germline V gene encodes CDR1 LGHDT and CDR2 YNNKEL (reference sequence). CDR3 amino acids: CASSHAGLGRPDNEQFF. The CDR3 DNA follows: TGTGCCAGCAGCCACGCGGGACTAGGCAGGCCGGACAATGAGCAGTTCTTC.

The chain recombines TRBV12-3 or TRBV12-4 with TRBJ2-7; the D gene is possibly TRBD1 (6 bases). Trimming removed 5 bases at V and 4 bases at J, with 12 bases between. The CDR3 spans 13 residues. The CDR3 loop reads CASSPRQVYEQYF. CDR3 in DNA: TGTGCCAGCAGTCCACGACAGGTTTACGAGCAGTACTTC.

This rearrangement joins TRBV7-9 to TRBJ1-1, with a possible D match to TRBD1 (5 bases). This CDR3 comprises 14 residues. CDR1 and CDR2 (germline): SEHNR, FQNEAQ (reference sequence). Trimming removed 0 bases from V and 6 bases from J, with 11 bases in between. CDR3 region: CASSLAAGRPEAFF. The DNA for the CDR3 is TGTGCCAGCAGCTTAGCGGCAGGGCGGCCTGAAGCTTTCTTT.

The rearrangement joins TRBV5-1 to TRBJ1-1; TRBD1 is a possible D gene (6 bases). This CDR3 comprises 16 residues. The germline V gene encodes CDR1 SGHRS and CDR2 YFSETQ. V was cut by 0 bases and J by 4 bases, with 16 bases left in between. The CDR3 is CASSLAFGQGITEAFF. In DNA form, the CDR3 reads TGCGCCAGCAGCTTGGCTTTTGGGCAGGGGATCACTGAAGCTTTCTTT.

The V call is TRBV19, the J call TRBJ1-5; TRBD1 matches 7 bases. There are 17 residues in the CDR3. V trimming: 4 bases; J trimming: 4 bases; junction bases outside the gene matches: 13. Looked up from germline, CDR1 is LNHDA and CDR2 is SQIVND (reference sequence). The CDR3 spells CASSTFGTAVYNQPQHF. CDR3 bases: TGTGCCAGTAGTACCTTCGGGACAGCCGTTTATAATCAGCCCCAGCATTTT. Drawing the rest from reference TRBV19 and TRBJ1-5, the complete variable domain is DGGITQSPKYLFRKEGQNVTLSCEQNLNHDAMYWYRQDPGQGLRLIYYSQIVNDFQKGDIAEGYSVSREKKESFPLTVTSAQKNPTAFYLCASSTFGTAVYNQPQHFGDGTRLSIL.

The J gene is TRBJ2-3, the V gene TRBV24-1, with 9 nucleotides matching TRBD2. CDR1 and CDR2 (germline): KGHDR, SFDVKD. Unmatched junction bases numbered 7, after V lost 4 bases and J lost 3 bases. This CDR3 region has 16 residues. This chain's CDR3 is CATSEPIAGATDTQYF. The CDR3 DNA reads TGTGCCACCAGTGAACCCATAGCGGGAGCGACAGATACGCAGTATTTT.

V and J are TRBV12-3 or TRBV12-4 and TRBJ1-5; D is uncertain. V was clipped by 2 bases and J by 10 bases, with 12 bases between them. This CDR3 comprises 13 residues. The CDR3 nucleotides read TGTGCCAGCAGTTTAAACGGCGGCCGCCCCCAGCATTTT. It encodes CASSLNGGRPQHF.

This clone occurred a few times. The genes are TRBV5-6 and TRBJ1-5, with TRBD1 identical over 8 bases. The germline CDR1 and CDR2 sequences are SGHDT and YYEEEE. CDR3 size: 16 residues. V lost 2 bases to trimming and J lost 4 bases; unmatched junction nucleotides: 8. Here the CDR3 DNA reads TGTGCCAGCAGCTTTCGGGCAGGGGGCTTGAATCAGCCCCAGCATTTT. It codes for CASSFRAGGLNQPQHF.

This clone was counted a single time. The chain links TRBV4-1 to TRBJ2-7; 9 bases match TRBD1. Germline V CDR1 and CDR2: MGHRA, YSYEKL. Trimming removed 4 bases from V and 3 bases from J; junction bases left unmatched: 4. There are 14 residues in the CDR3. CDR3 loop: CASSLPGQGYEQYF. DNA for the CDR3: TGCGCCAGCAGCCTCCCGGGACAGGGCTACGAGCAGTACTTC.

The chain uses TRBV4-1 and TRBJ1-4; D not certain. Germline CDR1 MGHRA, CDR2 YSYEKL. This CDR3 is 13 amino acids long. Trimming shortened V by 3 bases and J by 6 bases, and 8 bases separated the two germline ends. CDR3 DNA: TGCGCCAGCAGCCAGGCGGGGTATGAAAAACTGTTTTTT. It specifies CASSQAGYEKLFF.

CDR3 coding DNA: TGTGCCAGCAGCGTAGGGCTAGCGGGAGAAGGTGTGCATGAGCAGTTCTTC. It translates to CASSVGLAGEGVHEQFF. The chain combines TRBV9 with TRBJ2-1, with 10 bases lining up with TRBD2. This CDR3 has 17 amino acids. Unmatched junction bases numbered 11, after V lost 0 bases and J lost 8 bases. From germline, CDR1 is SGDLS and CDR2 YYNGEE.

Notes on this clone: At one of its ends the junction is not consistent with the germline gene, which may arise from a read error. The rearrangement uses TRBV6-2 or TRBV6-3 and TRBJ1-1; unclear D gene. This CDR3 comprises 12 residues. The V gene's germline CDR1 is MNHEY and CDR2 SVGEGT. The CDR3 here is CASSRMEAEAFF. The CDR3 coding sequence is TGTGCCAGCAGTCGTATGGAGGCTGAGGCTTTCTTT.

The chain carries TRBV13 and TRBJ2-5; 9 bases are shared with TRBD2. From germline, CDR1 is PRHDT and CDR2 FYEKMQ (reference sequence). V lost 3 bases to trimming and J lost 5 bases; unmatched junction nucleotides: 10. The CDR3 is 16 residues long. The CDR3 region is CASSFYLAGVRETQYF. CDR3 bases: TGTGCCAGCAGCTTCTACTTAGCGGGAGTCAGGGAGACCCAGTACTTC.

The rearrangement uses TRBV2 and TRBJ2-1; D is possibly TRBD1 (6 bases). Germline lookup yields CDR1 SNHLY and CDR2 FYNNEI. This CDR3 has 17 residues. The ends were cut back, 7 bases at V and 0 bases at J, with 19 bases in the middle. Here the CDR3 DNA reads TGTGCCAGCACTGGGGGCCAATGGAAGAGCTCCTACAATGAGCAGTTCTTC. Translation: CASTGGQWKSSYNEQFF.

The chain joins TRBV5-8 to TRBJ2-7; 8 bases fit TRBD1. V lost 3 bases to trimming and J lost 5 bases; unmatched junction nucleotides: 7. The CDR3 length is 14 residues. CDR1 is SGHTS, CDR2 YDEGEE, per germline. The CDR3 coding sequence is TGTGCCAGCAGCTCGGGACAGGCGGGCAACGAGCAGTACTTC. Amino acids: CASSSGQAGNEQYF.

This sequence joins TRBV5-1 and TRBJ2-7; tentatively, D is TRBD1 (6 bases). The length of the CDR3 is 13 residues. Germline lookup yields CDR1 SGHRS and CDR2 YFSETQ. V was pared by 4 bases and J by 1 base, with 9 bases between. The CDR3 bases are TGCGCCAGCAGCGAACAGGGTTCCTACGAGCAGTACTTC. This encodes CASSEQGSYEQYF. Supplemented by reference TRBV5-1 and TRBJ2-7, the full variable domain reads KAGVTQTPRYLIKTRGQQVTLSCSPISGHRSVSWYQQTPGQGLQFLFEYFSETQRNKGNFPGRFSGRQFSNSRSEMNVSTLELGDSALYLCASSEQGSYEQYFGPGTRLTVT.

The CDR3 DNA follows: TGTGCCAGCAGCTTGGCCATTCACTCTGGAAACACCATATATTTT. Translation gives CASSLAIHSGNTIYF. The rearrangement uses TRBV5-8 and TRBJ1-3; D not resolved. The CDR3 extends over 15 amino acids. Trimming took off 0 bases at V and 0 bases at J, with 7 bases between the two ends. Germline CDR1 and CDR2: SGHTS and YDEGEE.

The rearrangement joins TRBV5-1 to TRBJ1-1, with a weak D call TRBD1 (5 bases). The CDR3 consists of 16 residues. V was clipped by 0 bases and J by 1 base, with 13 bases between them. Per germline, CDR1 SGHRS and CDR2 YFSETQ. In nucleotides, the CDR3 is TGCGCCAGCAGCTTGGTAGGCGGGGGTGAGAACACTGAAGCTTTCTTT. Translated: CASSLVGGGENTEAFF.

This chain joins TRBV7-3 and TRBJ1-1, with no clear D. Germline lookup yields CDR1 SGHTA and CDR2 FQGTGA. The CDR3 totals 15 residues. V lost 4 bases and J 1 base, leaving 13 bases between the germline ends. The CDR3 DNA reads as TGTGCCAGCAGCTCCGCAGTAGGAGGGAACACTGAAGCTTTCTTT. Amino acids: CASSSAVGGNTEAFF.

V usage is TRBV28 and J usage is TRBJ2-7; tentatively, D is TRBD1 (6 bases). The V gene lost 6 bases and the J gene lost 3 bases, with 30 bases spanning the gap. The CDR3 covers 19 residues. Germline V lookup: CDR1 MDHEN, CDR2 SYDVKM. CDR3 coding DNA: TGTGCCAGCAGCCTAGTTGATAGTTTCCGTGGGGGCACAAGCTACGAGCAGTACTTC. Protein: CASSLVDSFRGGTSYEQYF.

This clone was observed a handful of times. This chain links TRBV5-6 with TRBJ2-4; TRBD1 might be the D (6 bases). This CDR3 has 15 amino acids. Germline V gives CDR1 SGHDT, CDR2 YYEEEE. V lost 4 bases and J 4 bases, leaving 15 bases between the germline ends. Here the CDR3 reads CASSHPGQPKNIQYF. The CDR3 bases are TGTGCCAGCAGCCACCCTGGACAGCCGAAAAACATTCAGTACTTC.